Following are 29 T cell receptor beta chains from one sample sequenced in a study of OX40 agonist ivuxolimab in advanced cancers. Some clones are missing from TCRdb's copy, which holds only in-frame ones; the method was immunoSEQ multiplex PCR. The data show 100,000 to 140,000 clones, roughly 90% seen once. The sequenced sample was CD4+ or CD8+ T cells sorted from blood, obtained in a trial of the OX40 agonist ivuxolimab. These receptors came from an adult with an advanced solid tumor such as melanoma, head and neck, liver or kidney cancer.

The chain recombines TRBV19 with TRBJ1-5, with TRBD1 matching over 9 bases. Trimming removed 8 bases from V and 4 bases from J; junction bases left unmatched: 12. This CDR3 contains 16 residues. Germline V lookup: CDR1 LNHDA, CDR2 SQIVND (reference sequence). This CDR3 is CASSTGGLLLNQPQHF. CDR3 in DNA: TGTGCCAGTTCCACAGGGGGCCTTTTGTTAAATCAGCCCCAGCATTTT.

This sequence joins TRBV6-1 and TRBJ1-4, with unresolved D. CDR1 is MNHNS, CDR2 SASEGT, per germline. The CDR3 runs 14 residues. The germline V and J ends were trimmed by 4 bases and 3 bases, with 9 bases remaining between them. CDR3 amino acids: CASSVSRANEKLFF. For the CDR3, the DNA is TGTGCCAGCAGTGTATCCAGAGCTAATGAAAAACTGTTTTTT.

The chain joins TRBV11-3 to TRBJ2-1; TRBD2 matches 16 bases. Germline CDR1 reads SGHNT; CDR2 reads YENEEA. After removal of 4 bases from V and 8 bases from J, the junction contained 2 bases not matched to a gene. This CDR3 region has 15 residues. CDR3 bases: TGTGCCAGCAGCTCCGGGACTAGCGGGAGGGATGAGCAGTTCTTC. This gives the protein CASSSGTSGRDEQFF.

This chain connects TRBV28 to TRBJ1-2; D possibly corresponds to TRBD1 (6 bases). This CDR3 contains 13 residues. Germline CDR1 is MDHEN and CDR2 is SYDVKM. Trimming took 5 bases from V and 5 from J, leaving 12 bases between them. The CDR3 is CASSPGTQYGYTF. The CDR3 DNA reads as TGTGCCAGCAGTCCAGGGACACAGTATGGCTACACCTTC.

The chain employs TRBV9 and TRBJ2-3; D unresolved. Trimming removed 0 bases from V and 6 bases from J, with 5 bases in between. The germline gives CDR1 SGDLS, CDR2 YYNGEE. This CDR3 region has 12 residues. The CDR3 reads CASSVAQDTQYF. As DNA, the CDR3 is TGTGCCAGCAGCGTAGCCCAGGATACGCAGTATTTT. Looking up the rest from reference TRBV9 and TRBJ2-3 gives the full variable domain: DSGVTQTPKHLITATGQRVTLRCSPRSGDLSVYWYQQSLDQGLQFLIQYYNGEERAKGNILERFSAQQFPDLHSELNLSSLELGDSALYFCASSVAQDTQYFGPGTRLTVL.

Written as DNA, the CDR3 is TGTGCCAGCAGCTTGGGCGGTAGCGGGACGTACAATGAGCAGTTCTTC. Amino acids: CASSLGGSGTYNEQFF. The rearrangement links TRBV5-8 to TRBJ2-1; 8 nucleotides align to TRBD2. This CDR3 has 16 amino acids. The V gene end was trimmed by 0 bases and the J gene end by 4 bases; junction bases not matched to a gene: 6. Germline loops: CDR1 SGHTS, CDR2 YDEGEE.

V gene TRBV5-1 combines with J gene TRBJ1-1; D not certain. CDR3 length: 13 amino acids. V lost 4 bases to trimming and J lost 1 base, with 8 bases between them. CDR1 is SGHRS and CDR2 is YFSETQ in the germline V gene. The CDR3 sequence: CASSMPENTEAFF. Here the CDR3 DNA reads TGCGCCAGCAGCATGCCAGAGAACACTGAAGCTTTCTTT.

The V and J genes are TRBV7-3 and TRBJ2-3; D call uncertain. Trimming shortened V by 3 bases and J by 7 bases, and 17 bases separated the two germline ends. Germline lookup yields CDR1 SGHTA and CDR2 FQGTGA. The CDR3 totals 15 residues. The CDR3 loop is CASSFVLLDTNTQYF. The CDR3 DNA reads as TGTGCCAGCAGCTTCGTGCTCTTAGACACCAATACGCAGTATTTT.

V and J are TRBV28 and TRBJ1-3; D remains unclear. The germline CDR1 and CDR2 sequences are MDHEN and SYDVKM. The CDR3 extends over 14 amino acids. V was cut by 5 bases and J by 5 bases, with 13 bases left in between. Here the CDR3 DNA reads TGTGCCAGCAGTCCCAGCCCTGAACGAAACACCATATATTTT. It is translated as CASSPSPERNTIYF.

The chain uses TRBV4-3 and TRBJ2-5; the D call may be TRBD1 or TRBD2 (5 bases each). This CDR3 is built from 16 residues. Germline values: CDR1 LGHNA, CDR2 YSLEER. Trimming removed 4 bases from V and 5 bases from J, with 20 bases in between. The DNA of the CDR3 is TGCGCCAGCAGCCCCGACGGGGCGGTAGGTCCGGAGACCCAGTACTTC. It encodes CASSPDGAVGPETQYF.

The V and J genes are TRBV5-1 and TRBJ2-5; D is ambiguous. The J call may be mistaken, given a closer DNA end match to TRBJ2-7. The CDR3 sequence is 14 residues long. In germline, CDR1 is SGHRS, CDR2 YFSETQ. DNA of the CDR3: TGCGCCAGCAGCTTGGAGGGCCCCTCCTACGAGCAGTACTTC. This sequence encodes CASSLEGPSYEQYF.

The chain is built from TRBV28 and TRBJ2-1; 8 bases align to TRBD2. V dropped 2 bases and J dropped 1; count of bases not matched to a gene: 7. CDR1 and CDR2 (germline): MDHEN, SYDVKM. The CDR3 is 17 amino acids. In DNA form, the CDR3 reads TGTGCCAGCAGTTTAACCGGTACGGGAGGGTCCTACAATGAGCAGTTCTTC. Protein sequence: CASSLTGTGGSYNEQFF.

The rearrangement joins TRBV19 to TRBJ1-2; maybe TRBD1 (5 bases). Germline V gene data show CDR1 as LNHDA and CDR2 as SQIVND (reference sequence). The length of the CDR3 is 13 residues. V lost 7 bases and J 3 bases, leaving 12 bases between the germline ends. In DNA form, the CDR3 reads TGTGCCAGTAACCTCAGGGAACACTATGGCTACACCTTC. This encodes CASNLREHYGYTF.

This sequence joins TRBV5-1 and TRBJ1-1; 9 bases align to TRBD1. The CDR3 length is 15 residues. The V and J ends lost 0 bases and 2 bases, in that order; junction bases with no gene match: 2. Germline assignment: CDR1 SGHRS and CDR2 YFSETQ. The CDR3 reads CASSLVQGANTEAFF. CDR3 coding DNA: TGCGCCAGCAGCTTGGTACAGGGGGCAAACACTGAAGCTTTCTTT.

This sequence joins TRBV5-4 and TRBJ1-6; 9 nucleotides line up with TRBD1. Germline V lookup: CDR1 SGHNT, CDR2 YYREEE (reference sequence). The trim removed 2 bases at V and 7 bases at J, leaving 4 bases unmatched. This CDR3 is 15 amino acids long. The CDR3 protein is CASSFPDRGNSPLHF. Written as DNA, the CDR3 is TGTGCCAGCAGCTTCCCGGACAGGGGCAATTCACCCCTCCACTTT.

This chain uses TRBV5-1 with TRBJ2-1, with 8 bases aligning to TRBD2. Germline loops: CDR1 SGHRS, CDR2 YFSETQ. CDR3 length: 14 amino acids. V dropped 4 bases and J dropped 10; count of bases not matched to a gene: 10. Written as DNA, the CDR3 is TGCGCCAGCAGCCCGGAAGGGACTAGTGGCGAGCAGTTCTTC. This sequence encodes CASSPEGTSGEQFF.

The chain couples TRBV5-1 to TRBJ2-7; D is unclear. The CDR3 loop spans 15 amino acids. The V end lost 0 bases, the J end lost 0 bases, and 10 bases lay between the germline ends. Germline CDR1 reads SGHRS; CDR2 reads YFSETQ. CDR3 DNA sequence: TGCGCCAGCAGCTTGGATCGGAAAAGCTCCTACGAGCAGTACTTC. Its translation: CASSLDRKSSYEQYF.

The CDR3 DNA reads as TGCGCCAGCAGCTACCGACTATCTGACGAGCAGTACTTC. Encoded protein: CASSYRLSDEQYF. This sequence joins TRBV5-1 and TRBJ2-7, with D perhaps matching TRBD2 (5 bases). V gave up 3 bases and J gave up 5 bases, with 12 bases separating them. The germline V gene encodes CDR1 SGHRS and CDR2 YFSETQ. The CDR3 spans 13 residues. Looking up the rest from reference TRBV5-1 and TRBJ2-7 gives the full variable domain: KAGVTQTPRYLIKTRGQQVTLSCSPISGHRSVSWYQQTPGQGLQFLFEYFSETQRNKGNFPGRFSGRQFSNSRSEMNVSTLELGDSALYLCASSYRLSDEQYFGPGTRLTVT.

This chain links TRBV28 with TRBJ2-7; TRBD1 is a possible D gene (6 bases). CDR3 length equals 14 residues. Germline loops: CDR1 MDHEN, CDR2 SYDVKM. The ends were cut back, 2 bases at V and 5 bases at J, with 13 bases in the middle. CDR3 nucleotide sequence: TGTGCCAGCAGTTTAATGCCAGGGGCGAACGAGCAGTACTTC. Translating it yields CASSLMPGANEQYF.

The gene calls are TRBV7-2 and TRBJ2-3; no definite D call. The CDR3 spans 13 residues. V gave up 6 bases and J gave up 4 bases, with 11 bases separating them. The germline CDR1 and CDR2 sequences are SGHTA and FQGNSA. The CDR3 protein is CASRRSNPDTQYF. In DNA, the CDR3 is TGTGCCAGCAGGCGATCAAACCCAGATACGCAGTATTTT. Complete variable domain (other parts from reference TRBV7-2 and TRBJ2-3): GAGVSQSPSNKVTEKGKDVELRCDPISGHTALYWYRQSLGQGLEFLIYFQGNSAPDKSGLPSDRFSAERTGGSVSTLTIQRTQQEDSAVYLCASRRSNPDTQYFGPGTRLTVL.

This clone came up once. The V gene is TRBV5-6, the J gene TRBJ2-1, with 9 nucleotides matching TRBD2. Germline CDR1 is SGHDT and CDR2 is YYEEEE. With V trimmed by 3 bases and J by 8 bases, 12 bases remained unmatched. There are 16 residues in the CDR3. CDR3 protein: CASSSPTSGKGHEQFF. The DNA of the CDR3 is TGTGCCAGCAGCTCACCGACTAGCGGTAAGGGGCATGAGCAGTTCTTC.

The CDR3 loop is CASSRPGVTNEKLFF. Here the CDR3 DNA reads TGTGCCAGCAGCAGGCCCGGGGTGACTAATGAAAAACTGTTTTTT. The chain uses TRBV5-6 and TRBJ1-4; D remains unclear. The germline V and J ends were trimmed by 4 bases and 2 bases, with 12 bases remaining between them. The CDR3 has 15 residues. Looked up from germline, CDR1 is SGHDT and CDR2 is YYEEEE.

The CDR3 here is CASSARGAGANVLTF. The CDR3 nucleotides are TGTGCCAGCAGCGCCAGGGGCGCTGGGGCCAACGTCCTGACTTTC. The V gene is TRBV7-9, the J gene TRBJ2-6, with D maybe TRBD1 (6 bases). This CDR3 is built from 15 residues. The germline V gene has CDR1 SEHNR and CDR2 FQNEAQ (reference sequence). The V and J ends lost 5 bases and 2 bases respectively, with 10 bases between them.

The chain links TRBV27 to TRBJ2-3; 7 bases are shared with TRBD1. The V and J ends lost 4 bases and 2 bases, in that order; junction bases with no gene match: 3. The CDR3 loop spans 14 amino acids. Germline V lookup: CDR1 MNHEY, CDR2 SMNVEV (reference sequence). In DNA form, the CDR3 reads TGTGCCAGCAGTTCGGGACAGTCCACAGATACGCAGTATTTT. The encoded protein is CASSSGQSTDTQYF.

This sequence joins TRBV5-6 and TRBJ2-1, with a weak D call TRBD2 (5 bases). The CDR3 is 15 residues long. V was shortened by 1 base and J by 5 bases, with 13 bases between the two germline ends. Germline V lookup: CDR1 SGHDT, CDR2 YYEEEE. As DNA, the CDR3 is TGTGCCAGCAGCTTGAGAGCTCTAGCCGACAATGAGCAGTTCTTC. It encodes CASSLRALADNEQFF.

This clone was observed once. V is TRBV7-2 and J is TRBJ1-1; D call uncertain. Between the trimmed V and J ends, which lost 1 base and 5 bases, there was a span of 8 bases. CDR1 and CDR2 (germline): SGHTA, FQGNSA. This CDR3 contains 13 residues. The CDR3 is CASSLGLGTEAFF. The CDR3 nucleotides read TGTGCCAGCAGCTTAGGGCTGGGTACTGAAGCTTTCTTT.

This chain connects TRBV18 to TRBJ1-1; D is ambiguous. V shed 6 bases and J shed 1 base, with 9 bases lying between them. The germline CDR1 and CDR2 sequences are KGHSH and LQKENI. The CDR3 covers 13 residues. Here the CDR3 reads CASSPAGNTEAFF. For the CDR3, the DNA is TGTGCCAGCTCTCCGGCGGGGAACACTGAAGCTTTCTTT.

The chain couples TRBV28 to TRBJ2-3; D ambiguous. The germline gives CDR1 MDHEN, CDR2 SYDVKM. This CDR3 comprises 15 residues. V lost 6 bases to trimming and J lost 2 bases, with 15 bases between them. CDR3 sequence (DNA): TGTGCCAGCAGATCAGCCCAGGAATCCACAGATACGCAGTATTTT. Protein: CASRSAQESTDTQYF.

The chain links TRBV7-2 to TRBJ2-5; D is uncertain. This CDR3 has 12 residues. V lost 2 bases and J lost 2, with 3 bases in between. Germline CDR1 reads SGHTA; CDR2 reads FQGNSA. The CDR3 nucleotides read TGTGCCAGCAGCTTAAATCAAGAGACCCAGTACTTC. It translates to CASSLNQETQYF.